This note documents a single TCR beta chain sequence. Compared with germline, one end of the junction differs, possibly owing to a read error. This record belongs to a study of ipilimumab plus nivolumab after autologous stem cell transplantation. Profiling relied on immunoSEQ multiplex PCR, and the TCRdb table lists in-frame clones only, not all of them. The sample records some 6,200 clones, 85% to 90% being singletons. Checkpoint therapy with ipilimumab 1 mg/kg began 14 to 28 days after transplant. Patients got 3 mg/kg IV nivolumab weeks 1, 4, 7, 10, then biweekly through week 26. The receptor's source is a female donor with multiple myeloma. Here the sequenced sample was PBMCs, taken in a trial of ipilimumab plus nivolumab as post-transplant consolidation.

CDR3 in amino acids: CASSQDGARQNIQCF. The CDR3 nucleotides are TGCGCCAGCAGCCAAGATGGGGCTAGGCAAAACATTCAGTGCTTC. This rearrangement joins TRBV4-3 to TRBJ2-4, with D tentatively TRBD1 (5 bases). The CDR3 sequence is 15 residues long. Germline V CDR1 and CDR2: LGHNA, YSLEER.